This TCR beta chain was identified during a study of shared clonotypes between healthy human individuals. Concerning this clone itself: What it recognizes is unknown.

Study findings and constraints: Larger richness was generally estimated for naive than memory subsets. Around 4.9% of naive CD4 clonotypes were shared across a few donors. Researchers sampled only blood; tissue repertoires likely differ.

Naive CD8 cells lacked CD45RO, underwent positive selection for CCR7 and left out terminally differentiated effector memory CD45RA+ cells. Adults of Caucasian background living in Nashville, Tennessee made up all donors. CDR1 MNHEY and CDR2 SVGAGI come from the germline V gene. The germline V and J ends were trimmed by 5 bases and 6 bases, with 14 bases remaining between them. This CDR3 has 14 residues. The assay was immunoSEQ multiplex PCR, and TCRdb's table has in-frame clones only and misses some. The sample holds roughly 2.1 million clones, 90% to 95% seen once. Sequenced: naive CD8+ T cells from PBMCs. The chain employs TRBV6-5 and TRBJ2-4; D not resolved. This receptor was obtained from a man younger than 35 in good health. Some clones in this sample may be carry-over from other donors' samples. CDR3 in DNA: TGTGCCAGCAGTAGTTCGGAGTATGGAAACATTCAGTACTTC. This sequence encodes CASSSSEYGNIQYF.